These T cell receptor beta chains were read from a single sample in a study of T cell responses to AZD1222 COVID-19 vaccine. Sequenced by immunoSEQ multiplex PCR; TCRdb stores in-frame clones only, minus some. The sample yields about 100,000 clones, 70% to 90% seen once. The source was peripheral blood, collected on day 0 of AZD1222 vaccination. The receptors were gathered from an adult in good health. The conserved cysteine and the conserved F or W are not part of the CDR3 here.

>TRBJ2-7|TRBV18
ASSPPSGRDHEQY
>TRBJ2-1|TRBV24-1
ATSDSGGGNNEQF
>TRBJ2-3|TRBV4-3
ASSPRSIGRVITDTQY
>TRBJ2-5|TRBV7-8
ASSLLLYAGTQY
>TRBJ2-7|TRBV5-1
ASSLGRVTYEQY
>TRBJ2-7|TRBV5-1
ASSPQGQGDYEQY
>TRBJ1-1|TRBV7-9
ASSPAGLAENTEAF
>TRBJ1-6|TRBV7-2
ASSLESSKDSPLH
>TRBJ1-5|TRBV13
ASSSGGSNQPQH
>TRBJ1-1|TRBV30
AWSGQGGTEAF
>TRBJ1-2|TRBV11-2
ASSLDRGANYGYT
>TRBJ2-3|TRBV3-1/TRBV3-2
ASSQEVGANTDTQY
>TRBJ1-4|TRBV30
AWESGGKLF
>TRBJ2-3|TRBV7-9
ASGTHDTQY
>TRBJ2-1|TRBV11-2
ASSGWDRLYNEQF
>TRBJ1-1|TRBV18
ASSPPGSTEAF
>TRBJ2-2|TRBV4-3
ASSQVGRGRNTGELF
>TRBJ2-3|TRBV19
ASSIDLGPGDTQY
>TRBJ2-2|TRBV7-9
ASSQVRGNTGELF
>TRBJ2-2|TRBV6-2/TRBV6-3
ASSYVRQLNTGELF
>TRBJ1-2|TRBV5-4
ASRQGRGPNYGYT
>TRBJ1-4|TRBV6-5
ASSSGPPRDEKLF
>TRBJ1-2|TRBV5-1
ASSMTGRGYT